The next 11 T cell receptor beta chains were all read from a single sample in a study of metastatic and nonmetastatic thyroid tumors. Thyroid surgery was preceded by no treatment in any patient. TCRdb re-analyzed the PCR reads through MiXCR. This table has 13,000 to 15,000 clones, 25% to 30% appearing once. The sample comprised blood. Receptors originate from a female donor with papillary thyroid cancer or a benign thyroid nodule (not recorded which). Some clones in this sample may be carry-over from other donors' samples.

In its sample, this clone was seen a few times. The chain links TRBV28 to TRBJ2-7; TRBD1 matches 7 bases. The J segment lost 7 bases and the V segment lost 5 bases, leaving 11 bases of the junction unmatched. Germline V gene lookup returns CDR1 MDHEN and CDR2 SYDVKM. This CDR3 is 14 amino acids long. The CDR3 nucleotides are TGTGCCAGCAGTCTATCGGGACAGTCGGGGGAGCAGTACTTC. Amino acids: CASSLSGQSGEQYF.

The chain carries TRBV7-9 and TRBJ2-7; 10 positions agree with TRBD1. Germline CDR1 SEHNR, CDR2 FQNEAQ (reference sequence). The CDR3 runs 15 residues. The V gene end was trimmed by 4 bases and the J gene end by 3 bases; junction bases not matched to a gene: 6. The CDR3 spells CASSSRDRGYYEQYF. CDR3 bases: TGTGCCAGCAGCTCCCGGGACAGGGGATACTACGAGCAGTACTTC.

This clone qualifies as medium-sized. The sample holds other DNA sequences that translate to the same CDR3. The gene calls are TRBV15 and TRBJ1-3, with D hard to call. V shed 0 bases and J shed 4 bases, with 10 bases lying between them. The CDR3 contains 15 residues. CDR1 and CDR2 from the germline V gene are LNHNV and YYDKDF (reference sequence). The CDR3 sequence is CATSRDGWVGNTIYF. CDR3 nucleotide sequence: TGTGCCACCAGCAGAGATGGGTGGGTCGGAAACACCATATATTTT.

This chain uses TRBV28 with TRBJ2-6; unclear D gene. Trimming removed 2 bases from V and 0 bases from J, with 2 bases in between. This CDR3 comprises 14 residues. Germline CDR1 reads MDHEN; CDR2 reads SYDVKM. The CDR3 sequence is CASSLSSGANVLTF. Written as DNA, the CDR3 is TGTGCCAGCAGTTTAAGCTCTGGGGCCAACGTCCTGACTTTC. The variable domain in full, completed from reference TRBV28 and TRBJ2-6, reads DVKVTQSSRYLVKRTGEKVFLECVQDMDHENMFWYRQDPGLGLRLIYFSYDVKMKEKGDIPEGYSVSREKKERFSLILESASTNQTSMYLCASSLSSGANVLTFGAGSRLTVL.

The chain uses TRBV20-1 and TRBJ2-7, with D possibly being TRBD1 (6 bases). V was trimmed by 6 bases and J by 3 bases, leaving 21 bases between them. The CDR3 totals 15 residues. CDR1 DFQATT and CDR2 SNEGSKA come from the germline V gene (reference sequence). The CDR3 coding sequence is TGCAGTGCACGCTCGCCCGGGACATCATACTACGAGCAGTACTTC. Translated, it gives CSARSPGTSYYEQYF.

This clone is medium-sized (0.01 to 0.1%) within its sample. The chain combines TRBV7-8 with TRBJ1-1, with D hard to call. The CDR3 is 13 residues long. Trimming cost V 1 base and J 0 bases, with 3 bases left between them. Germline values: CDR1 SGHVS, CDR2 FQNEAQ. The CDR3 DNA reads TGTGCCAGCAGCTTAGTGGTGAACACTGAAGCTTTCTTT. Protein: CASSLVVNTEAFF.

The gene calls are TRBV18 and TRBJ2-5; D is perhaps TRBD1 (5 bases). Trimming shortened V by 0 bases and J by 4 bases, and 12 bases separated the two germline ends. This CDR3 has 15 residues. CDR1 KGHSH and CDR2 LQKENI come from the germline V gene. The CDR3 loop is CASSPPSGKGETQYF. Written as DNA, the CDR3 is TGTGCCAGCTCACCACCATCAGGGAAGGGAGAGACCCAGTACTTC. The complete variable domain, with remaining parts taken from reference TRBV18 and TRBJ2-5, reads NAGVMQNPRHLVRRRGQEARLRCSPMKGHSHVYWYRQLPEEGLKFMVYLQKENIIDESGMPKERFSAEFPKEGPSILRIQQVVRGDSAAYFCASSPPSGKGETQYFGPGTRLLVL.

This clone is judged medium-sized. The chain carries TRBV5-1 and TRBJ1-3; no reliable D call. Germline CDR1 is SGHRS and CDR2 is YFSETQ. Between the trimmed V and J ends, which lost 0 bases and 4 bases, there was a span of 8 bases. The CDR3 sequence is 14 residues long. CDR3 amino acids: CASSLGGFGNTIYF. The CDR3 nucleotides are TGCGCCAGCAGCTTGGGTGGGTTCGGAAACACCATATATTTT.

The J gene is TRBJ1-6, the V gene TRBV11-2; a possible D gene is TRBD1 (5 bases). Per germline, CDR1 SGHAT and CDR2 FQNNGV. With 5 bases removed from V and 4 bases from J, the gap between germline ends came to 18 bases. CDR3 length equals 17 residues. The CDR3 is CASSISRGTSYNSPLHF. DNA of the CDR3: TGTGCCAGCAGCATAAGTCGCGGGACTTCATATAATTCACCCCTCCACTTT. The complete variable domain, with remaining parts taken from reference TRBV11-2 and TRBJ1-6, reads EAGVAQSPRYKIIEKRQSVAFWCNPISGHATLYWYQQILGQGPKLLIQFQNNGVVDDSQLPKDRFSAERLKGVDSTLKIQPAKLEDSAVYLCASSISRGTSYNSPLHFGNGTRLTVT.

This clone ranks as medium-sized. The CDR3 reads CSARRGTYEQYF. DNA for the CDR3: TGCAGTGCTAGACGGGGGACCTACGAGCAGTACTTC. The chain combines TRBV20-1 with TRBJ2-7, with D possibly being TRBD2 (6 bases). V was shortened by 2 bases and J by 2 bases, with 7 bases between the two germline ends. There are 12 residues in the CDR3. Germline V gene sequence: CDR1 DFQATT, CDR2 SNEGSKA (reference sequence).

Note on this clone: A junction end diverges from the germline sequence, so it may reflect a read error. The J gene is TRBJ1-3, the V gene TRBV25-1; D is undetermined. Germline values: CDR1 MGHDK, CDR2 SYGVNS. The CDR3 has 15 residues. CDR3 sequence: CSSSAKGNSGNTIYF. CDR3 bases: TGTTCCAGCAGTGCTAAAGGGAACTCTGGAAACACCATATATTTT. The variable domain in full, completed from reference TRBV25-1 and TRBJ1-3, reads EADIYQTPRYLVIGTGKKITLECSQTMGHDKMYWYQQDPGMELHLIHYSYGVNSTEKGDLSSESTVSRIRTEHFPLTLESARPSHTSQYLCSSSAKGNSGNTIYFGEGSWLTVV.